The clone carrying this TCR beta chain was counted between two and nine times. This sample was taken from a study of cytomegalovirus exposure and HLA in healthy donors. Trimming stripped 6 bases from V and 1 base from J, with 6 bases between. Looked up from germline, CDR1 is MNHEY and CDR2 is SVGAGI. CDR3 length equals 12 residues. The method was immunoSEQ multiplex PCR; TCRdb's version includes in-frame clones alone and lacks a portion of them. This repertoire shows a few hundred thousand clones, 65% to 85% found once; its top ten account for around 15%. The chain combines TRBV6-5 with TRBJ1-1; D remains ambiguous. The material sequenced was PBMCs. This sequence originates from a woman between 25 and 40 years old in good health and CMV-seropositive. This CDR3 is CASSRENTEAFF. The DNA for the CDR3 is TGTGCCAGCAGCCGAGAGAACACTGAAGCTTTCTTT.